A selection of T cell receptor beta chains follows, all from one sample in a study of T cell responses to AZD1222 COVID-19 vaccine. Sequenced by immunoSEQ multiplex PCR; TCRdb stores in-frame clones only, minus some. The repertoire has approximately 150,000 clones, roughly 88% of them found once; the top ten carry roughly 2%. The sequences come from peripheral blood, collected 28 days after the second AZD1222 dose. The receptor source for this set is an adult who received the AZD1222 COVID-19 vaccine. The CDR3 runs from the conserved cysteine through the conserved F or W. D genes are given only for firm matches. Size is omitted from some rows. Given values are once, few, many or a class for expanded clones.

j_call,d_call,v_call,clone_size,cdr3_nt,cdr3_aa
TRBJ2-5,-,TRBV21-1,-,TGTGCCAGCAGCGCCCGGGACAGGGCCTGGTACCAAGAGACCCAGTACTTC,CASSARDRAWYQETQYF
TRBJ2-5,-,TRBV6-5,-,TGTGCCAGCAACGGGGGCGCAGAGACCCAGTACTTC,CASNGGAETQYF
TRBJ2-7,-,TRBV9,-,TGTGCCAGCAGCGTACCGACCCCCGGGGGCGAGCAGTACTTC,CASSVPTPGGEQYF
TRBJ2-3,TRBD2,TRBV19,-,TGTGCCAGTAGTAAGACTAGCGTGTCCTATACAGATACGCAGTATTTT,CASSKTSVSYTDTQYF
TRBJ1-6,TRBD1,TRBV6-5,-,TGTGCCAGCAGTTTTGGGACAGGGGGTTATAATTCACCCCTCCACTTT,CASSFGTGGYNSPLHF
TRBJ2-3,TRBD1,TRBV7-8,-,TGTGCCAGCAGCTTAGCGGGGACAGGAGTGTCTGCGCAGTATTTT,CASSLAGTGVSAQYF
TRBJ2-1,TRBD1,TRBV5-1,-,TGCGCCAGCAGCTGGACGCAGACAGGGGCAAACAATGAGCAGTTCTTC,CASSWTQTGANNEQFF
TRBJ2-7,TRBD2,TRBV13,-,TGTGCCAGCAGCTTACGGCTAGCGGGAGCAGGGGAGCAGTACTTC,CASSLRLAGAGEQYF
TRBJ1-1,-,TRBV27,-,TGTGCCAGCAGTTCCCCCAGGGGGAACACTGAAGCTTTCTTT,CASSSPRGNTEAFF
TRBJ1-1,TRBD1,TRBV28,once,TGTGCCAGCAGGTTAATTCAAGACAGGGTCCCTGAAGCTTTCTTT,CASRLIQDRVPEAFF
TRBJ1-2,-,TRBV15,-,TGTGCCACCAGCAAGGGAGGCTCGGGAACAGGACATGGCTACACCTTC,CATSKGGSGTGHGYTF
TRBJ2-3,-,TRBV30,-,TGTGCCTGGGGTGTCGACGCCACAGATACGCAGTATTTT,CAWGVDATDTQYF
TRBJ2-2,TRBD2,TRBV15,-,TGTGCCACCAGCCCCCGGGGGGGCCTTTCCACCGGGGAGCTGTTTTTT,CATSPRGGLSTGELFF
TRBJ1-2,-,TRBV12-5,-,TGTGCTAGTGGTTTAGGGGAACCTATCTCTGGCTACACCTTC,CASGLGEPISGYTF
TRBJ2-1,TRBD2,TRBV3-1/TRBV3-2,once,TGTGCCAGCAGCCAACCCAGCGGGGGAGGAAGCTCCTACAATGAGCAGTTCTTC,CASSQPSGGGSSYNEQFF
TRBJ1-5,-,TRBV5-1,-,TGCGCCAGCAGCGAGTCTTGGGGATATAATCAGCCCCAGCATTTT,CASSESWGYNQPQHF
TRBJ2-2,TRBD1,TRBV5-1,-,TGCGCCAGCAGCTTGACAGGGGGCGCGAGCACCGGGGAGCTGTTTTTT,CASSLTGGASTGELFF
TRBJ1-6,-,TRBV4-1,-,TGCGCCAGCAGCTCGAGTAGCTCCTATAATTCACCCCTCCACTTT,CASSSSSSYNSPLHF
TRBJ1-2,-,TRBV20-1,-,TGCAGTGCTAGAGGTGCATATGGCTACACCTTC,CSARGAYGYTF
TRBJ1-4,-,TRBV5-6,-,TGTGCCAGCAGCTTTGTGGGAACAGGGTCAGCTGAAAAACTGTTTTTT,CASSFVGTGSAEKLFF
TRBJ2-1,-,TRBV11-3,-,TGTGCCAGCAGCTTTTCTTGGGGGAACAATGAGCAGTTCTTC,CASSFSWGNNEQFF
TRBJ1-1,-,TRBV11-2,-,TGTGCCAGCAGCTTCTCGACAGAGAACACTGAAGCTTTCTTT,CASSFSTENTEAFF
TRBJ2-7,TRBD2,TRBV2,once,TGTGCCAGCAGCAAGACTAGCATGTTGCTCCACGAGCAGTACTTC,CASSKTSMLLHEQYF
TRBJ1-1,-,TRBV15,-,TGTGCCACCAGCAGAGCAGGGAAGGCTGAAGCTTTCTTT,CATSRAGKAEAFF
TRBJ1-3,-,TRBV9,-,TGTGCCAGCAGCGCGAGGGGGGGATGGTCCTCTGGAAACACCATATATTTT,CASSARGGWSSGNTIYF
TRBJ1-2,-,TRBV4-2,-,TGTGCCAGCAGCCAAGTGGTGGGTAGGGGGGAGCCTAACTATGGCTACACCTTC,CASSQVVGRGEPNYGYTF
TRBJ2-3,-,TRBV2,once,TGTGCCAGCAGTGCGAAGGATGGGCCAGATACGCAGTATTTT,CASSAKDGPDTQYF
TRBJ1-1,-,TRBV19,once,TGTGCCAGTAGTATACAGATTTTTAACACTGAAGCTTTCTTT,CASSIQIFNTEAFF
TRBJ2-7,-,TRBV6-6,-,TGTGCCAGCAGTTACCGGGCCCTAACCCACGAGCAGTACTTC,CASSYRALTHEQYF
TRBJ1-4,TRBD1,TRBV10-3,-,TGTGCCATCAGGGGACAGCCTAATGAAAAACTGTTTTTT,CAIRGQPNEKLFF
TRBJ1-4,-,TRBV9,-,TGTGCCAGCAGCACAGCAGGGTCTACTAATGAAAAACTGTTTTTT,CASSTAGSTNEKLFF
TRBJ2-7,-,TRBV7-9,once,TGTGCCAGCAGAGGGACATTCGACGAGCAGTACTTC,CASRGTFDEQYF
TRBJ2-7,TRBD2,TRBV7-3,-,TGTGCCAGCAGCTCCGGAGGGAGGGAGGAGCAGTACTTC,CASSSGGREEQYF
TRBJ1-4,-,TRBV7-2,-,TGTGCCAGCAGCTTAGGGCGGACTCGGCTGGGAAAACTGTTTTTT,CASSLGRTRLGKLFF
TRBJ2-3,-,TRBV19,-,TGTGCCGCCTCGGGGCCCACGACCGTAGATACGCAGTATTTT,CAASGPTTVDTQYF
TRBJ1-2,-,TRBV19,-,TGTGCCAGTAGTACCCTCCTCTATGGCTACACCTTC,CASSTLLYGYTF
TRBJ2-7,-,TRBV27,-,TGTGCCAGCAGTCCTTCGAGCTCCTACGAGCAGTACTTC,CASSPSSSYEQYF
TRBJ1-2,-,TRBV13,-,TGTGCCAGCAGCTTAAGTGGTGACAGATTTAACTATGGCTACACCTTC,CASSLSGDRFNYGYTF
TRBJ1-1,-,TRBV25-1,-,TGTGCCAGCCAGGGAGCCCAGGTCTTTAACACTGAAGCTTTCTTT,CASQGAQVFNTEAFF
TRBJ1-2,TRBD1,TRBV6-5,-,TGTGCCAGCAGACTTTCACAGGGGGCTTGGGGCTACACCTTC,CASRLSQGAWGYTF
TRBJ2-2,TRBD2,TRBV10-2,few,TGCGCCAGCAGTGAGTCGCGGGGGGGCACCGGGGAGCTGTTTTTT,CASSESRGGTGELFF
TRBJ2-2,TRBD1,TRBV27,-,TGTGCCAGCAGCCACACAGGGGGCGCTTACACCGGGGAGCTGTTTTTT,CASSHTGGAYTGELFF
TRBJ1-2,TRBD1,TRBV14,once,TGTGCCAGCAGCCAAGATGGGTACAGGGGAAAGCGCTTC,CASSQDGYRGKRF
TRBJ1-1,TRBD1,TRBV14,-,TGTGCCAGCAGCCACCGGACAGGATCGATGAACACTGAAGCTTTCTTT,CASSHRTGSMNTEAFF
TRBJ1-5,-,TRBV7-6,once,TGTGCCAGCAGCATCACAGGGAATCAGCCCCAGCATTTT,CASSITGNQPQHF
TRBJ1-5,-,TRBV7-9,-,TGTGCCAGCAGCTTAGACAGCGATCAGCCCCAGCATTTT,CASSLDSDQPQHF
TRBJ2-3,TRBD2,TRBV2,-,TGTGCCAGCAGTCCCGGACTAGCGGGGACTACAGATACGCAGTATTTT,CASSPGLAGTTDTQYF
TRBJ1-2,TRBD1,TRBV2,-,TGTGCCAGCAGTGAAATAGTTGGGACAGGGACAAACGATGGCTACACCTTC,CASSEIVGTGTNDGYTF
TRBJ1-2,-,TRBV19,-,TGTGCCAGTAGCCCGGGACTTAACTATGGCTACACCTTC,CASSPGLNYGYTF
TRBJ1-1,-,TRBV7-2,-,TGTGCCAGCAGCCCGTTTCGGAACACTGAAGCTTTCTTT,CASSPFRNTEAFF
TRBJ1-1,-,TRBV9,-,TGTGCCAGCAGCGGACGGATGAACACTGAAGCTTTCTTT,CASSGRMNTEAFF
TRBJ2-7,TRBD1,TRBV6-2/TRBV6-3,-,TGTGCCAGCAGTTACTCGAGGACAGGGTTAAGCGGATACGAGCAGTACTTC,CASSYSRTGLSGYEQYF
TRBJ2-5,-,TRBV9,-,TGTGCCAGCAACCCTGGGTGGGGCGTGGAGACCCAGTACTTC,CASNPGWGVETQYF
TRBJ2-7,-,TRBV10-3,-,TGTGCCATCAGTGAGCCGGGGCGGGACGCTGGCGAGCAGTACTTC,CAISEPGRDAGEQYF
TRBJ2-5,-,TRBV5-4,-,TGTGCCAGCAGCCCGAACCGGGCAGGGCCCCAAGAGACCCAGTACTTC,CASSPNRAGPQETQYF